The following is a T cell receptor (beta chain) sequence with its context. Its antigen is as yet unknown. This entry belongs to a study of blood T cells in healthy people across ages. Findings of the study overall: The study lacked donor CMV status, which possibly confounded expanded clonotype changes.

A J-beta primer mix and a sample-barcoded 5' primer were used in a second PCR of roughly 7 to 12 cycles. Every individual sample yielded 3 million or more paired-end reads (each containing CDR3). Each CDR3 protein is one row after TCRdb ran MiXCR on the 5' RACE reads. The sample has nearly 800,000 distinct CDR3 sequences, just over 55% seen once. This CDR3 is built from 13 residues. Germline assignment: CDR1 SNHLY and CDR2 FYNNEI. The chain uses TRBV2 and TRBJ2-7; possible D gene TRBD2, 6 bases. The DNA end is more similar to TRBJ2-5, so the J call may be wrong. This TCR was recovered from a man between 35 and 55 years old in good health. The source material was blood. This chain's CDR3 is CASSSSGSETQYF. The CDR3 nucleotides read TGTGCCTCCTCGTCATCCGGGAGTGAGACCCAGTACTTC.